The clone carrying this T cell receptor beta chain was seen only a few times. What it binds is not known. This sample is part of a study of T cells after yellow fever vaccination. Study-level findings and limits: A small proportion of clonotypes was detected in both the CD4 and CD8 compartments.

They built TCR cDNA with 5'RACE template switching, a step that put in a universal primer site and UMIs. MiXCR, applied by TCRdb to the 5' RACE reads, yields one record per CDR3 protein. The sample yields some 350,000 distinct CDR3 sequences, 3.5% to 4.5% seen once. Trimming at V came to 0 bases and at J to 7 bases, leaving 8 bases not matched to a gene. The V gene's germline CDR1 is LGHNA and CDR2 YSLEER. This CDR3 spans 16 amino acids. This receptor was taken from a man aged 18 to 30 who received the YFV17D yellow fever vaccine. Specimen: PBMCs, collected 5 days after the yellow fever booster vaccination. This rearrangement joins TRBV4-3 to TRBJ1-4, with 7 bases identical to TRBD1. In DNA form, the CDR3 reads TGCGCCAGCAGCCAAGATCAAAAGGGGGCGAGTGAAAAACTGTTTTTT. It encodes CASSQDQKGASEKLFF.